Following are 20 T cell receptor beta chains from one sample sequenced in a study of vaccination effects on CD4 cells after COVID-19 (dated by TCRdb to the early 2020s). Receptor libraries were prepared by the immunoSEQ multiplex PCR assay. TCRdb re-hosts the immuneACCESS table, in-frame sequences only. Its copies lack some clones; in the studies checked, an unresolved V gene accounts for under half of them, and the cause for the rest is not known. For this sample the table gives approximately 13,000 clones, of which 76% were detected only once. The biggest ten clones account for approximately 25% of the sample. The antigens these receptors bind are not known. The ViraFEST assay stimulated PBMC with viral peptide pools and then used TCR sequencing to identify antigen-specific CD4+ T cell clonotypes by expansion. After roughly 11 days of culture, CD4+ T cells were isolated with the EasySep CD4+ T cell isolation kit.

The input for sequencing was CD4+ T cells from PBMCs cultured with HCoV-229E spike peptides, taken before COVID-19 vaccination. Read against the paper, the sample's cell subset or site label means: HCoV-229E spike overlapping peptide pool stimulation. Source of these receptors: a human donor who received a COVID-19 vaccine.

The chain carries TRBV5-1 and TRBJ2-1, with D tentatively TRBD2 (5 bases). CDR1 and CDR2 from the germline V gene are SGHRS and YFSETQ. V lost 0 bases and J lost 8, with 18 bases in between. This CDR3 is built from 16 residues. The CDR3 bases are TGCGCCAGCAGCTTGGGCCAACTAGAATCTATAGATGAGCAGTTCTTC. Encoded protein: CASSLGQLESIDEQFF.

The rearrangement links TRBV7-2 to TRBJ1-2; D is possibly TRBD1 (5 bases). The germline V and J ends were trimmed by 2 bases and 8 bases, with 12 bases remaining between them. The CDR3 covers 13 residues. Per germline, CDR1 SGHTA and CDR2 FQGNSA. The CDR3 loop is CASSLTGTRGYTF. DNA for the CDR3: TGTGCCAGCAGCTTAACCGGGACGCGGGGCTACACCTTC.

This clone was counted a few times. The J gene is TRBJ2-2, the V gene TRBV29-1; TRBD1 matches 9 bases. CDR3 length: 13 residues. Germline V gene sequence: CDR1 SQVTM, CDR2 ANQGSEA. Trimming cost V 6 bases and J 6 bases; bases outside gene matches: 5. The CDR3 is CSVKRTGAGELFF. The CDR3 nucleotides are TGCAGCGTAAAACGGACAGGGGCCGGGGAGCTGTTTTTT.

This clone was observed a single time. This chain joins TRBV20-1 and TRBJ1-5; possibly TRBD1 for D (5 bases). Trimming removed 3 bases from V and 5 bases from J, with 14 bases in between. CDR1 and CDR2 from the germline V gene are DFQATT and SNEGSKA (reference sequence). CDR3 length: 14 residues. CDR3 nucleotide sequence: TGCAGTGCTAGTGTGTCAGGGAGGCATCAGCCCCAGCATTTT. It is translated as CSASVSGRHQPQHF.

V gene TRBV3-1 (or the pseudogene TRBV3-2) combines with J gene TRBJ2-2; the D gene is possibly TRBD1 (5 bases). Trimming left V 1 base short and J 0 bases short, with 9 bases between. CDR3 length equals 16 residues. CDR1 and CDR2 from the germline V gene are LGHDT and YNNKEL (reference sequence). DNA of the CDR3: TGTGCCAGCAGCCAAGCTGGGGCGACGAACACCGGGGAGCTGTTTTTT. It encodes CASSQAGATNTGELFF.

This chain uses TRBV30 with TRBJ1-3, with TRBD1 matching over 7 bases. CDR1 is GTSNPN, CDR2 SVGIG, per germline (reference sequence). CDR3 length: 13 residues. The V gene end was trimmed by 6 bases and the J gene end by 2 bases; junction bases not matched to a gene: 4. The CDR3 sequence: CACPDRAGNTIYF. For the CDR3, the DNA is TGTGCCTGTCCTGACAGGGCTGGAAACACCATATATTTT.

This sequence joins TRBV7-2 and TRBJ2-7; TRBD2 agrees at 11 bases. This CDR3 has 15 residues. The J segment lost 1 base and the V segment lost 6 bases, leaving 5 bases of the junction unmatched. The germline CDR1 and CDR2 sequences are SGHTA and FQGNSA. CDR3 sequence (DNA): TGTGCCAGCAGGGGGACTAGCGGAGGTTCCTACGAGCAGTACTTC. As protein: CASRGTSGGSYEQYF.

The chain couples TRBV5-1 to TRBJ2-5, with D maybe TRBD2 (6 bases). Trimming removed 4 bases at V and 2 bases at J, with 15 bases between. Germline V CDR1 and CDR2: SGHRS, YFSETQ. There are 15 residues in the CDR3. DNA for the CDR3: TGCGCCAGCAGCCCGGGAGCGGCGGGTCAAGAGACCCAGTACTTC. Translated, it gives CASSPGAAGQETQYF.

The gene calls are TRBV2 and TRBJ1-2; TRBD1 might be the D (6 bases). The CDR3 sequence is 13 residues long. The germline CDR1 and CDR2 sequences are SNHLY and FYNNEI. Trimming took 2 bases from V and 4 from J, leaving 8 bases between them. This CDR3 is CASSEKGGYGYTF. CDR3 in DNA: TGTGCCAGCAGTGAAAAGGGGGGCTATGGCTACACCTTC.

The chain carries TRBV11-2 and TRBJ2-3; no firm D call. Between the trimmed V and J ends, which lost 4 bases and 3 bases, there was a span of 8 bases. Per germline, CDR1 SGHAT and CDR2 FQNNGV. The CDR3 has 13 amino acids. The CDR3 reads CASSSQTTDTQYF. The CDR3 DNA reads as TGTGCCAGCAGCTCCCAGACTACAGATACGCAGTATTTT.

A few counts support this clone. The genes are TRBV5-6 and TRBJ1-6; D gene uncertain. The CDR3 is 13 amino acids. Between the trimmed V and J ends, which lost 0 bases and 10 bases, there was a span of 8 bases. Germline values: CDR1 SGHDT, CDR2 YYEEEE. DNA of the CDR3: TGTGCCAGCAGCTTGGCTAGCGGCTCACCCCTCCACTTT. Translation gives CASSLASGSPLHF.

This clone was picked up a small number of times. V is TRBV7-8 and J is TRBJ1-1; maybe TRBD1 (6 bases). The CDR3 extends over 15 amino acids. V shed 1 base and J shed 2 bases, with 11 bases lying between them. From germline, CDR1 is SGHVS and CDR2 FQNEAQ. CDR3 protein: CASSLGRGRNTEAFF. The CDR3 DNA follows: TGTGCCAGCAGCTTAGGCAGGGGTCGAAACACTGAAGCTTTCTTT.

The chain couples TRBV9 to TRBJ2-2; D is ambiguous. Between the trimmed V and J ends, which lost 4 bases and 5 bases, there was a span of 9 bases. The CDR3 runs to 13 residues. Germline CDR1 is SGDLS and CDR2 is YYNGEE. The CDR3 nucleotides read TGTGCCAGCAGCCCCCGTCTAACCGGGGAGCTGTTTTTT. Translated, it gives CASSPRLTGELFF.

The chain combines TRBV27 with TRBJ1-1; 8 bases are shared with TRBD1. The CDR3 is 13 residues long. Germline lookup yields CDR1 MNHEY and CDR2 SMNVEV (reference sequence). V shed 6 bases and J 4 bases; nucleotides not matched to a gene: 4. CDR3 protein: CASSRTGGTEAFF. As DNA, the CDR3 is TGTGCCAGCAGCCGAACAGGGGGCACTGAAGCTTTCTTT.

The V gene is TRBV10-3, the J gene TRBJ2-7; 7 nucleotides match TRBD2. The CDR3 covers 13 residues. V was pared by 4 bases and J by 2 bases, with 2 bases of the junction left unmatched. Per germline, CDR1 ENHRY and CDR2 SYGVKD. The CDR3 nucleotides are TGTGCCATCAGTGGGGGGGGTACCTACGAGCAGTACTTC. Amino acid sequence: CAISGGGTYEQYF.

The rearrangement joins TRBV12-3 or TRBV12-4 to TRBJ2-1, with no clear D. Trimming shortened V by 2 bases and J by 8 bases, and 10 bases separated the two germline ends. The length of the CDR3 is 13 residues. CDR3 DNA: TGTGCCAGCAGTTTACTACCGGGCGATGAGCAGTTCTTC. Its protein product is CASSLLPGDEQFF.

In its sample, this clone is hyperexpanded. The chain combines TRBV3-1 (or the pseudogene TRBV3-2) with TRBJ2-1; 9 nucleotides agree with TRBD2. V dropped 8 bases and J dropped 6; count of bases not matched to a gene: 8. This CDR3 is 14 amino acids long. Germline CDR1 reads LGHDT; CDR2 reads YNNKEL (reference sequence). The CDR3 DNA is TGTGCCAGCGTCTTAGCGGGGGATTCCAATGAGCAGTTCTTC. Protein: CASVLAGDSNEQFF.

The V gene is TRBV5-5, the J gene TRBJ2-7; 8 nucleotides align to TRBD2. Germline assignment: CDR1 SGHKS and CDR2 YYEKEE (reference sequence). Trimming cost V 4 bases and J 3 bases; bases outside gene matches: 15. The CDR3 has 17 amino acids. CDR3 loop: CASSARQGLAGGYEQYF. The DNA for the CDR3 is TGTGCCAGCAGCGCCCGCCAGGGGTTGGCGGGAGGCTACGAGCAGTACTTC.

In DNA, the CDR3 is TGCGCCAGCAGTGAGGCAGGGGGCAGCAATCAGCCCCAGCATTTT. It codes for CASSEAGGSNQPQHF. The chain combines TRBV10-1 with TRBJ1-5; 8 bases map to TRBD1. Germline CDR1 and CDR2: WNHNN and SYGVQD (reference sequence). J lost 1 base, V lost 2 bases, and 1 base had no gene match. The length of the CDR3 is 15 residues.

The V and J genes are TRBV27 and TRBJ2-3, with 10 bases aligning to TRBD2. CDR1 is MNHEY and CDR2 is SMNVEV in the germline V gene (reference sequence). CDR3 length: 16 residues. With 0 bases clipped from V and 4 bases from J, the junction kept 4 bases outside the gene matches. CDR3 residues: CASSLSPAGGPDTQYF. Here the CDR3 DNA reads TGTGCCAGCAGTTTATCTCCAGCGGGGGGGCCAGATACGCAGTATTTT.